This T cell receptor beta chain came from a study of blood T cell repertoires in COVID-19. The overall study: The United States, Italy and Spain were the sources of the acute and convalescent COVID-19 samples. Sources were T cells, B-cell-depleted T cells, or PBMCs; the material itself was cDNA or gDNA.

The CDR3 loop spans 16 amino acids. Unmatched junction bases numbered 7, after V lost 3 bases and J lost 8 bases. Germline loops: CDR1 KGHDR, CDR2 SFDVKD. Per the original methods: The assay estimated nucleated cells by amplifying reference gene primers. The table came from immunoSEQ multiplex PCR; TCRdb's copy has only in-frame clones and leaves some out. The V and J calls and clone size come from that table; D and trimming were worked out from the DNA. The table includes about 200,000 clones, approximately 86% detected once. The rearrangement links TRBV24-1 to TRBJ2-1; 12 nucleotides match TRBD2. Material for sequencing was peripheral blood. The receptor comes from a man between 18 and 29 years old with active or convalescent COVID-19. CDR3 region: CATSDPTSGRLDEQFF. CDR3 DNA: TGTGCCACCAGTGATCCGACTAGCGGGAGATTGGATGAGCAGTTCTTC.